This TCR beta chain was sequenced during a study of blood T cell repertoires in COVID-19. The CDR3 length is 14 residues. V dropped 10 bases and J dropped 1 base, with 14 bases sitting between them. Germline assignment: CDR1 SNHLY and CDR2 FYNNEI. Original handling: Amplification from reference gene primers served as the basis for estimated nucleated cell counts. Sequencing used immunoSEQ multiplex PCR; TCRdb keeps in-frame clones, though not all of them. V and J calls and clone size are those listed in that table; D and trimming were worked out from the DNA. The sample carries 150,000 to 200,000 clones, about 86% recorded once.

This clonotype originated in a human donor with acute or convalescent COVID-19. The donor label of this sample is uncertain. This chain links TRBV2 with TRBJ2-1; D is perhaps TRBD1 (5 bases). Specimen: peripheral blood. The CDR3 DNA sequence: TGTGCCACCGAGGACACATTATCCTACAATGAGCAGTTCTTC. This gives the protein CATEDTLSYNEQFF.